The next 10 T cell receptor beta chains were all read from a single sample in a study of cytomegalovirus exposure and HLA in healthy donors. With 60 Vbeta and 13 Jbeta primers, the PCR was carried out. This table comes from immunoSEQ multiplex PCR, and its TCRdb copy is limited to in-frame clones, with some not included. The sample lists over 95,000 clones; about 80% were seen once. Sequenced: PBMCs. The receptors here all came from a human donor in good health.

The DNA of the CDR3 is TGTGCCTACGCAGGGGGTGTGACAGATACGCAGTATTTT. It is translated as CAYAGGVTDTQYF. V usage is TRBV15 and J usage is TRBJ2-3; TRBD1 matches at 7 bases. The CDR3 runs 13 residues. J lost 3 bases, V lost 11 bases, and 8 bases had no gene match. Germline assignment: CDR1 LNHNV and CDR2 YYDKDF (reference sequence).

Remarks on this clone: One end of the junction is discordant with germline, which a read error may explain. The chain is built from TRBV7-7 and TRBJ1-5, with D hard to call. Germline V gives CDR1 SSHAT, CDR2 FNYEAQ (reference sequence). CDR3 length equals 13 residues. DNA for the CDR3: TGTGCTAGCAGTTTCAACTTCGGAGAGGCCCAGCATTTT. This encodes CASSFNFGEAQHF.

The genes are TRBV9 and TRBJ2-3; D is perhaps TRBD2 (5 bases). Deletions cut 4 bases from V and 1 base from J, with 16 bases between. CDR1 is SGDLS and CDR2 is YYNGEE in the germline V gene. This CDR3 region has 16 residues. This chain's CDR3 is CASSSSGLAGTDTQYF. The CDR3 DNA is TGTGCCAGCAGCTCAAGTGGGCTAGCCGGCACAGATACGCAGTATTTT. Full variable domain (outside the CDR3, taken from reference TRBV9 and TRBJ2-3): DSGVTQTPKHLITATGQRVTLRCSPRSGDLSVYWYQQSLDQGLQFLIQYYNGEERAKGNILERFSAQQFPDLHSELNLSSLELGDSALYFCASSSSGLAGTDTQYFGPGTRLTVL.

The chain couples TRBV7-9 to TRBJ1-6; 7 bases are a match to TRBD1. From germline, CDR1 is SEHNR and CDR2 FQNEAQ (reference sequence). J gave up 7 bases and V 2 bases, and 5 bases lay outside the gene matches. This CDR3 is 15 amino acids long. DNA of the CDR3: TGTGCCAGCAGCTTAAGGGGGCGGAAAAATTCACCCCTCCACTTT. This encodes CASSLRGRKNSPLHF.

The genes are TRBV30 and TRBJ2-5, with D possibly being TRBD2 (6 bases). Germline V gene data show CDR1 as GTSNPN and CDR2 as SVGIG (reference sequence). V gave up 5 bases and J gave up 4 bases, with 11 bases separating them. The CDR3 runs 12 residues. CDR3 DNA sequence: TGTGCCTGGGGAGGGACTCGAGAGACCCAGTACTTC. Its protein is CAWGGTRETQYF.

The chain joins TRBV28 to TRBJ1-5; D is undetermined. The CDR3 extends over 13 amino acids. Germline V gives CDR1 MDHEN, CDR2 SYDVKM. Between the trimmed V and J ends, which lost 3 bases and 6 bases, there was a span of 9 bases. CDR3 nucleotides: TGTGCCAGCAGTTTTGGACTGGGTCAGCCCCAGCATTTT. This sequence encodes CASSFGLGQPQHF.

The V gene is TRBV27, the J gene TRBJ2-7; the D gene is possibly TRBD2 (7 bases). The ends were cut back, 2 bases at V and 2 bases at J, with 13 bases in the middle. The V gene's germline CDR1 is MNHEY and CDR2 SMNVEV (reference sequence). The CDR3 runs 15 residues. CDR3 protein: CASSLRGGPTYEQYF. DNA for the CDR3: TGTGCCAGCAGTTTAAGGGGGGGACCTACCTACGAGCAGTACTTC.

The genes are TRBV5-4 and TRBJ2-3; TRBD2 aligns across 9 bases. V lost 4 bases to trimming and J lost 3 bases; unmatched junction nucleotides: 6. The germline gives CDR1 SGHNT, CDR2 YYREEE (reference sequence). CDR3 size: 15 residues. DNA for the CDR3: TGTGCCAGCAGCGTAGCGGGAGTTTGGACAGATACGCAGTATTTT. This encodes CASSVAGVWTDTQYF. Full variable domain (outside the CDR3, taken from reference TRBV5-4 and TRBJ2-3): ETGVTQSPTHLIKTRGQQVTLRCSSQSGHNTVSWYQQALGQGPQFIFQYYREEENGRGNFPPRFSGLQFPNYSSELNVNALELDDSALYLCASSVAGVWTDTQYFGPGTRLTVL.

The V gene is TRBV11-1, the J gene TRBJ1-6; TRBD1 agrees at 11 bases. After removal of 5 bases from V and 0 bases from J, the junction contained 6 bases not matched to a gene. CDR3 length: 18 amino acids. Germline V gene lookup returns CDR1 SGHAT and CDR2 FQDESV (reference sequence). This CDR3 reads CASSPDRGPSSYNSPLHF. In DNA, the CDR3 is TGTGCCAGCAGCCCGGACAGGGGGCCGAGCTCCTATAATTCACCCCTCCACTTT. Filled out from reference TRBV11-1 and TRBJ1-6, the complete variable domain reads EAEVAQSPRYKITEKSQAVAFWCDPISGHATLYWYRQILGQGPELLVQFQDESVVDDSQLPKDRFSAERLKGVDSTLKIQPAELGDSAMYLCASSPDRGPSSYNSPLHFGNGTRLTVT.

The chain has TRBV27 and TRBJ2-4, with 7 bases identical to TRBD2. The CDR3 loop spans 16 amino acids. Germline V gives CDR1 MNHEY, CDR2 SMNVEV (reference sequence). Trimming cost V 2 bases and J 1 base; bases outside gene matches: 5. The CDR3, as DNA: TGTGCCAGCAGTTTAAGGTTCGGGGGGGCCAAAAACATTCAGTACTTC. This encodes CASSLRFGGAKNIQYF.